What follows is one TCR beta chain and its context. The table came from immunoSEQ multiplex PCR; TCRdb's copy has only in-frame clones and leaves some out. Counted here are some 140,000 clones, approximately 88% occurring once; the ten biggest clones make up under 5.5%. Germline V gives CDR1 ENHRY, CDR2 SYGVKD. V lost 4 bases and J 12 bases, leaving 16 bases between the germline ends. This CDR3 contains 13 residues. These data belong to a study of blood T cell repertoires in COVID-19. Ages ranged from roughly 18 to 100 years, with residence in 20 to 30 US areas. The gene calls are TRBV10-3 and TRBJ2-1, with D tentatively TRBD2 (6 bases). Sequenced material: PBMCs or T cells enriched from blood (not recorded which). This receptor was taken from a middle-aged man with acute COVID-19. Written as DNA, the CDR3 is TGTGCCATCAGTGGGGGGGATGAGACTGTGCAGTTCTTC. Its protein is CAISGGDETVQFF.